The 21 T cell receptor beta chains reported below all come from one sample, sequenced in a study of T cell responses to AZD1222 COVID-19 vaccine. Measured with immunoSEQ multiplex PCR; TCRdb has only the in-frame clones, and not every one. Seen here are 75,000 to 100,000 clones, 90% observed once, and the top ten hold over 7.5%. The material sequenced was peripheral blood, taken on day 0 of AZD1222 vaccination. The receptors here all came from an adult in good health.

The CDR3 coding sequence is TGTGCCAGTATCCCGAGGGCAACTAATGAAAAACTGTTTTTT. Translating it yields CASIPRATNEKLFF. The chain couples TRBV19 to TRBJ1-4; D gene ambiguous. The CDR3 is made up of 14 amino acids. The germline gives CDR1 LNHDA, CDR2 SQIVND (reference sequence). V was shortened by 7 bases and J by 0 bases, with 9 bases between the two germline ends.

The V and J genes are TRBV5-1 and TRBJ1-2; possibly TRBD1 for D (5 bases). The germline CDR1 and CDR2 sequences are SGHRS and YFSETQ. The germline V and J ends were trimmed by 0 bases and 2 bases, with 8 bases remaining between them. This CDR3 contains 14 residues. The CDR3 loop is CASSLGGANYGYTF. The DNA of the CDR3 is TGCGCCAGCAGCTTGGGAGGGGCCAACTATGGCTACACCTTC.

The sample holds one count of this clone. The J gene is TRBJ1-2, the V gene TRBV18, with TRBD1 as a possible D gene (5 bases). Germline V gives CDR1 KGHSH, CDR2 LQKENI. Trimming took 3 bases from V and 2 from J, leaving 10 bases between them. CDR3 length: 14 amino acids. CDR3 DNA: TGTGCCAGCTCACCCGGGGCGGGCAACTATGGCTACACCTTC. Its protein is CASSPGAGNYGYTF.

V and J are TRBV7-9 and TRBJ2-7; D may be TRBD1 or TRBD2 (6 bases each). Germline V gene data show CDR1 as SEHNR and CDR2 as FQNEAQ (reference sequence). This CDR3 has 15 residues. Between the trimmed V and J ends, which lost 2 bases and 5 bases, there was a span of 16 bases. CDR3 loop: CASSLILRGPHEQYF. DNA for the CDR3: TGTGCCAGCAGCTTAATTCTTCGGGGGCCCCACGAGCAGTACTTC.

The chain links TRBV10-3 to TRBJ2-3; D is ambiguous. The germline CDR1 and CDR2 sequences are ENHRY and SYGVKD. Trimming took 2 bases from V and 7 from J, leaving 4 bases between them. This CDR3 is 11 amino acids long. This chain's CDR3 is CAISERNTQYF. The CDR3 DNA is TGTGCCATCAGTGAGAGGAATACGCAGTATTTT.

The chain joins TRBV27 to TRBJ1-2; D not resolved. This CDR3 is 13 amino acids long. Germline lookup yields CDR1 MNHEY and CDR2 SMNVEV (reference sequence). The V end was cut by 0 bases, the J end by 4 bases, with 6 bases between. The CDR3 DNA reads as TGTGCCAGCAGTTTATCGTTAAGCTATGGCTACACCTTC. Protein: CASSLSLSYGYTF.

The chain combines TRBV5-1 with TRBJ2-1; tentatively, D is TRBD2 (5 bases). The germline gives CDR1 SGHRS, CDR2 YFSETQ. There are 14 residues in the CDR3. Trimming pared 0 bases from V and 8 bases from J, leaving 12 bases between. This chain's CDR3 is CASSLGRPGDEQFF. CDR3 DNA: TGCGCCAGCAGCTTGGGGCGGCCCGGGGATGAGCAGTTCTTC. Full variable domain (remainder filled in from reference TRBV5-1 and TRBJ2-1): KAGVTQTPRYLIKTRGQQVTLSCSPISGHRSVSWYQQTPGQGLQFLFEYFSETQRNKGNFPGRFSGRQFSNSRSEMNVSTLELGDSALYLCASSLGRPGDEQFFGPGTRLTVL.

This chain links TRBV7-9 with TRBJ1-1; 7 bases line up with TRBD1. Germline CDR1 reads SEHNR; CDR2 reads FQNEAQ (reference sequence). J gave up 7 bases and V 3 bases, and 5 bases lay outside the gene matches. This CDR3 comprises 13 residues. The chain's CDR3 is CASSFQGGVEAFF. Written as DNA, the CDR3 is TGTGCCAGCAGCTTTCAGGGGGGCGTTGAAGCTTTCTTT.

CDR3 loop: CATDPGDRVSYEQYF. The CDR3 DNA is TGTGCCACCGATCCCGGGGACAGGGTCTCCTACGAGCAGTACTTC. The chain uses TRBV2 and TRBJ2-7; 9 bases align to TRBD1. The CDR3 spans 15 residues. V was clipped by 10 bases and J by 0 bases; unmatched bases: 10. Per the germline V gene, CDR1 is SNHLY and CDR2 is FYNNEI.

This sequence joins TRBV27 and TRBJ1-2, with D unresolved. Trimming cost V 0 bases and J 8 bases, with 10 bases left between them. Germline loops: CDR1 MNHEY, CDR2 SMNVEV (reference sequence). The CDR3 covers 13 residues. The CDR3 loop reads CASSLSRLGGYTF. As DNA, the CDR3 is TGTGCCAGCAGTTTATCCCGACTGGGAGGCTACACCTTC.

This chain joins TRBV5-1 and TRBJ2-3; 7 bases fit TRBD2. The CDR3 contains 15 residues. CDR1 SGHRS and CDR2 YFSETQ come from the germline V gene. V lost 0 bases and J lost 2; bases outside the gene matches: 3. CDR3: CASSLEGRATDTQYF. Written as DNA, the CDR3 is TGCGCCAGCAGCTTGGAAGGGAGGGCCACAGATACGCAGTATTTT.

The chain uses TRBV11-3 and TRBJ1-1; the D is unclear. This CDR3 spans 14 amino acids. Germline CDR1 SGHNT, CDR2 YENEEA. V lost 5 bases to trimming and J lost 1 base, with 11 bases between them. The CDR3 here is CASSPLGGNTEAFF. CDR3 coding DNA: TGTGCCAGCAGCCCTCTCGGCGGGAACACTGAAGCTTTCTTT.

The V call is TRBV5-4, the J call TRBJ1-4, with 10 bases aligning to TRBD1. V gave up 5 bases and J gave up 0 bases; unmatched junction bases: 7. This CDR3 has 17 amino acids. Germline V CDR1 and CDR2: SGHNT, YYREEE (reference sequence). CDR3 loop: CASSFKGQGATNEKLFF. The CDR3 DNA reads as TGTGCCAGCAGTTTTAAAGGACAGGGGGCAACTAATGAAAAACTGTTTTTT.

The J gene is TRBJ2-1, the V gene TRBV3-1 (or the pseudogene TRBV3-2); 9 bases are a match to TRBD2. With V trimmed by 0 bases and J by 8 bases, 5 bases remained unmatched. Per germline, CDR1 LGHDT and CDR2 YNNKEL (reference sequence). The CDR3 contains 15 residues. The CDR3 sequence is CASSQESAGGDEQFF. In DNA, the CDR3 is TGTGCCAGCAGCCAAGAATCTGCGGGGGGGGATGAGCAGTTCTTC.

The chain is built from TRBV7-6 and TRBJ1-6; TRBD1 matches 9 bases. Trimming took 0 bases from V and 6 from J; bases not matched to a gene: 3. The CDR3 runs to 16 residues. Germline loops: CDR1 SGHVS, CDR2 FNYEAQ. CDR3 in amino acids: CASSLAGTGSNSPLHF. The CDR3 DNA follows: TGTGCCAGCAGCTTAGCGGGGACAGGGAGTAATTCACCCCTCCACTTT.

V gene TRBV7-2 combines with J gene TRBJ2-3; no clear D gene. The CDR3 is 13 amino acids. Germline assignment: CDR1 SGHTA and CDR2 FQGNSA. V shed 1 base and J shed 6 bases, with 8 bases lying between them. The CDR3 loop reads CASSLVGGDTQYF. Here the CDR3 DNA reads TGTGCCAGCAGCTTAGTAGGTGGGGATACGCAGTATTTT.

V is TRBV7-2 and J is TRBJ1-6, with TRBD1 matching over 7 bases. Germline lookup yields CDR1 SGHTA and CDR2 FQGNSA. This CDR3 region has 14 residues. V shed 8 bases, J shed 3 bases, and the junction held 4 bases outside the gene matches. The CDR3 loop reads CASVGQIYNSPLHF. Here the CDR3 DNA reads TGTGCCAGCGTGGGACAGATCTATAATTCACCCCTCCACTTT.

This chain uses TRBV4-3 with TRBJ2-1; perhaps TRBD2 as D (6 bases). Trimming cost V 2 bases and J 0 bases, with 11 bases left between them. CDR3 length equals 16 residues. Germline CDR1 is LGHNA and CDR2 is YSLEER. The CDR3: CASSQKLASSYNEQFF. Here the CDR3 DNA reads TGCGCCAGCAGCCAAAAGCTAGCGTCCTCCTACAATGAGCAGTTCTTC.

V and J are TRBV6-4 and TRBJ2-3; 10 nucleotides align to TRBD2. J gave up 1 base and V 3 bases, and 4 bases lay outside the gene matches. There are 16 residues in the CDR3. Germline CDR1 reads MRHNA; CDR2 reads SNTAGT. As DNA, the CDR3 is TGTGCCAGCAGTGAAGAAAGCGGGGGGGGCACAGATACGCAGTATTTT. Its translation: CASSEESGGGTDTQYF.

Note on this clone: The CDR3 does not close with the conserved phenylalanine or tryptophan, likely indicating a read error. DNA of the CDR3: TGTGCCAGTAGTACCCCAGACAGAAGCTCCTATAATTCACCCCTCCACCTT. Its translation is CASSTPDRSSYNSPLHL. The rearrangement joins TRBV19 to TRBJ1-6; possibly TRBD1 for D (5 bases). The CDR3 has 17 amino acids. The germline V and J ends were trimmed by 4 bases and 0 bases, with 13 bases remaining between them. CDR1 is LNHDA, CDR2 SQIVND, per germline (reference sequence).

V usage is TRBV12-5 and J usage is TRBJ2-5; D not resolved. Trimming removed 1 base at V and 4 bases at J, with 4 bases between. Germline CDR1 is LGHNT and CDR2 is FRNRAP. This CDR3 contains 12 residues. CDR3: CASGLGGETQYF. CDR3 in DNA: TGTGCTAGTGGTTTGGGGGGAGAGACCCAGTACTTC.